These 6 T cell receptor beta chains share one sample of origin, sequenced in a study of blood T cell repertoires in COVID-19 (dated by TCRdb to about 2020). The library relied on the immunoSEQ multiplex PCR assay. TCRdb provides this immuneACCESS table in a form limited to in-frame rearrangements. Some clones are lacking; in checked studies, under half of them reflect an unresolved V gene, and why the rest are absent is not known. In this sample the table shows around 330,000 clones, more than 75% of which occur a single time. Of the sample, around 2.5% falls within the top ten clones. The material sequenced was PBMCs or T cells enriched from blood (not recorded which). Receptor source: a man between 60 and 75 years old who had recovered from COVID-19.

The chain carries TRBV30 and TRBJ1-6; D remains ambiguous. With 0 bases removed from V and 9 bases from J, the gap between germline ends came to 12 bases. CDR1 is GTSNPN and CDR2 is SVGIG in the germline V gene (reference sequence). There are 14 residues in the CDR3. This chain's CDR3 is CAWSVGLGSSPLHF. CDR3 DNA sequence: TGTGCCTGGAGTGTAGGCCTGGGCAGTTCACCCCTCCACTTT.

The V call is TRBV19, the J call TRBJ1-6, with D possibly matching TRBD1 (6 bases). This CDR3 region has 14 residues. The V end was cut by 8 bases, the J end by 5 bases, with 13 bases between. CDR1 is LNHDA, CDR2 SQIVND, per germline (reference sequence). The CDR3 protein is CASRWDTHNSPLHF. CDR3 DNA: TGTGCCAGTCGATGGGACACTCATAATTCACCCCTCCACTTT.

The V call is TRBV15, the J call TRBJ1-1, with 7 bases lining up with TRBD1. The germline gives CDR1 LNHNV, CDR2 YYDKDF (reference sequence). Trimming took 3 bases from V and 4 from J; bases not matched to a gene: 14. The CDR3 spans 17 residues. Here the CDR3 reads CATSSTGQRTSGTEAFF. In DNA, the CDR3 is TGTGCCACCAGCAGTACGGGACAGAGAACCTCTGGCACTGAAGCTTTCTTT.

V usage is TRBV3-1 (or the pseudogene TRBV3-2) and J usage is TRBJ2-7, with D tentatively TRBD1 (6 bases). The germline V gene has CDR1 LGHDT and CDR2 YNNKEL (reference sequence). The V end lost 2 bases, the J end lost 2 bases, and 10 bases lay between the germline ends. The CDR3 consists of 14 residues. CDR3 protein: CASSQLRQAYEQYF. CDR3 in DNA: TGTGCCAGCAGCCAACTGAGACAGGCCTACGAGCAGTACTTC.

This chain links TRBV5-1 with TRBJ2-3; 8 bases map to TRBD2. The CDR3 covers 14 residues. The ends lost 6 bases at V and 3 bases at J; junction bases unmatched: 6. Looked up from germline, CDR1 is SGHRS and CDR2 is YFSETQ. Here the CDR3 DNA reads TGCGCCAGCACCCCGGGGGGGCGGACAGATACGCAGTATTTT. As protein: CASTPGGRTDTQYF.

The chain links TRBV7-8 to TRBJ1-6; D might be TRBD1 (6 bases). CDR3 length equals 14 residues. Trimming stripped 11 bases from V and 9 bases from J, with 20 bases between. The germline gives CDR1 SGHVS, CDR2 FQNEAQ. The CDR3 DNA reads as TGTGCCTGTAGGACGGGGGGCGCGGGTTCACCCCTCCACTTT. This gives the protein CACRTGGAGSPLHF.